These 26 T cell receptor beta chains came from one sample sequenced in a study of OX40 agonist ivuxolimab in advanced cancers. TCRdb's copy holds only in-frame clones and misses some; the assay was immunoSEQ multiplex PCR. The sample carries about 96,000 clones, 70% to 85% recorded once. The specimen was CD4+ or CD8+ T cells sorted from blood, collected in a trial of the OX40 agonist ivuxolimab. These TCRs come from an adult with an advanced solid tumor such as melanoma, head and neck, liver or kidney cancer.

This rearrangement joins TRBV5-4 to TRBJ1-2; D gene unclear. The CDR3 has 16 residues. The germline CDR1 and CDR2 sequences are SGHNT and YYREEE (reference sequence). V was trimmed by 0 bases and J by 0 bases, leaving 12 bases between them. As DNA, the CDR3 is TGTGCCAGCAGCTTGGAACCCGGAAGGCCTAACTATGGCTACACCTTC. Translating it yields CASSLEPGRPNYGYTF. The complete variable domain, with remaining parts taken from reference TRBV5-4 and TRBJ1-2, reads ETGVTQSPTHLIKTRGQQVTLRCSSQSGHNTVSWYQQALGQGPQFIFQYYREEENGRGNFPPRFSGLQFPNYSSELNVNALELDDSALYLCASSLEPGRPNYGYTFGSGTRLTVV.

This clone is a singleton in its sample. The gene calls are TRBV19 and TRBJ2-3; D call uncertain. Germline V gives CDR1 LNHDA, CDR2 SQIVND (reference sequence). With 5 bases removed from V and 1 base from J, the gap between germline ends came to 13 bases. This CDR3 has 15 amino acids. In DNA form, the CDR3 reads TGTGCCAGTAGTCCGACCCGACTCCGCACAGATACGCAGTATTTT. It translates to CASSPTRLRTDTQYF.

V gene TRBV19 combines with J gene TRBJ2-6; D may correspond to TRBD1 or TRBD2 (6 bases each). The CDR3 covers 15 residues. Germline values: CDR1 LNHDA, CDR2 SQIVND (reference sequence). Trimming removed 7 bases at V and 4 bases at J, with 14 bases between. This chain's CDR3 is CASTTSGAGANVLTF. The CDR3 bases are TGTGCCAGTACCACTTCGGGGGCCGGGGCCAACGTCCTGACTTTC.

The chain recombines TRBV10-3 with TRBJ2-2, with 10 bases matching TRBD2. V lost 0 bases to trimming and J lost 4 bases; unmatched junction nucleotides: 11. The germline gives CDR1 ENHRY, CDR2 SYGVKD. The CDR3 runs to 19 residues. CDR3 in DNA: TGTGCCATCAGTGAGTCCAGGCTAGCGGGAGAGGTCGGCACCGGGGAGCTGTTTTTT. Translation gives CAISESRLAGEVGTGELFF.

The genes are TRBV7-9 and TRBJ1-5, with 7 bases identical to TRBD1. CDR3 length: 13 residues. Germline V CDR1 and CDR2: SEHNR, FQNEAQ (reference sequence). Trimming removed 5 bases from V and 4 bases from J; junction bases left unmatched: 2. CDR3 in DNA: TGTGCCAGCAGCCTACAGGGGAATCAGCCCCAGCATTTT. Protein product: CASSLQGNQPQHF.

The gene calls are TRBV7-9 and TRBJ2-7; 7 bases agree with TRBD1. From germline, CDR1 is SEHNR and CDR2 FQNEAQ (reference sequence). The CDR3 runs to 13 residues. The junction had 4 bases not matched to a gene; V was cut back by 1 base and J by 7 bases. CDR3 protein: CASSLGGQWEQYF. The DNA for the CDR3 is TGTGCCAGCAGCTTAGGGGGACAGTGGGAGCAGTACTTC.

There are a few counts of this clone. The chain is built from TRBV15 and TRBJ1-5; 7 bases fit TRBD1. The ends lost 0 bases at V and 0 bases at J; junction bases unmatched: 8. CDR1 is LNHNV and CDR2 is YYDKDF in the germline V gene (reference sequence). The CDR3 is 18 residues long. CDR3: CATSRDRDRRYSNQPQHF. The CDR3, as DNA: TGTGCCACCAGCAGAGATAGGGACAGAAGGTATAGCAATCAGCCCCAGCATTTT.

J is TRBJ1-1 and V is TRBV11-1; D is ambiguous. With 5 bases removed from V and 5 bases from J, the gap between germline ends came to 6 bases. The CDR3 is 11 amino acids. Germline CDR1 is SGHAT and CDR2 is FQDESV (reference sequence). The CDR3 DNA follows: TGTGCCAGCAGCCAGAATACTGAAGCTTTCTTT. Its translation is CASSQNTEAFF.

V is TRBV2 and J is TRBJ1-1, with D possibly matching TRBD1 (5 bases). CDR1 is SNHLY, CDR2 FYNNEI, per germline. The CDR3 covers 12 residues. With 7 bases removed from V and 6 bases from J, the gap between germline ends came to 12 bases. CDR3 nucleotide sequence: TGTGCCAGCACCCTGCAGGGTTCTGAAGCTTTCTTT. Amino acid sequence: CASTLQGSEAFF.

The CDR3 protein is CATSRGSGGGSTDTQYF. The CDR3 DNA reads as TGTGCCACCAGCAGAGGTAGCGGGGGGGGTAGCACAGATACGCAGTATTTT. The rearrangement joins TRBV15 to TRBJ2-3, with 11 bases identical to TRBD2. This CDR3 has 17 residues. The germline gives CDR1 LNHNV, CDR2 YYDKDF (reference sequence). V dropped 1 base and J dropped 0; count of bases not matched to a gene: 3. Variable domain in full (rest from reference TRBV15 and TRBJ2-3): DAMVIQNPRYQVTQFGKPVTLSCSQTLNHNVMYWYQQKSSQAPKLLFHYYDKDFNNEADTPDNFQSRRPNTSFCFLDIRSPGLGDTAMYLCATSRGSGGGSTDTQYFGPGTRLTVL.

CDR3 nucleotide sequence: TGCGCCAGCAGTGAGTCAGCACTCGGGCTCGAGCAGTTCTTC. It encodes CASSESALGLEQFF. This chain connects TRBV10-2 to TRBJ2-1, with D unclear. Deletions cut 0 bases from V and 10 bases from J, with 13 bases between. The germline V gene has CDR1 WSHSY and CDR2 SAAADI. This CDR3 comprises 14 residues.

The rearrangement uses TRBV5-1 and TRBJ1-1; D possibly corresponds to TRBD1 (6 bases). This CDR3 spans 16 amino acids. Germline assignment: CDR1 SGHRS and CDR2 YFSETQ. The V end lost 5 bases, the J end lost 4 bases, and 21 bases lay between the germline ends. The DNA for the CDR3 is TGCGCCAGCAGTTCCGGGACAACCGGACGGGGCACTGAAGCTTTCTTT. Translated: CASSSGTTGRGTEAFF.

The rearrangement joins TRBV28 to TRBJ1-4; D uncertain. Germline CDR1 is MDHEN and CDR2 is SYDVKM. Deletions cut 7 bases from V and 7 bases from J, with 13 bases between. This CDR3 is built from 13 residues. The DNA of the CDR3 is TGTGCCAGCACCCCCGGGAATCTTGAAAAACTGTTTTTT. Amino acids: CASTPGNLEKLFF.

V gene TRBV19 combines with J gene TRBJ1-1, with D perhaps matching TRBD1 (5 bases). Per germline, CDR1 LNHDA and CDR2 SQIVND (reference sequence). Between the trimmed V and J ends, which lost 4 bases and 7 bases, there was a span of 16 bases. This CDR3 is built from 14 residues. CDR3 sequence (DNA): TGTGCCAGTAGTACCTGGACACTCGCGAGTGAAGCTTTCTTT. This encodes CASSTWTLASEAFF.

This chain uses TRBV19 with TRBJ1-3; a possible D gene is TRBD1 (6 bases). Germline V gene data show CDR1 as LNHDA and CDR2 as SQIVND (reference sequence). This CDR3 has 15 residues. Deletions cut 6 bases from V and 0 bases from J, with 12 bases between. The CDR3 protein is CASRTLDSSGNTIYF. The DNA of the CDR3 is TGTGCCAGTAGAACCTTGGACAGCTCTGGAAACACCATATATTTT.

The chain has TRBV10-3 and TRBJ1-2; tentative D call: TRBD1 (5 bases). In germline, CDR1 is ENHRY, CDR2 SYGVKD. This CDR3 contains 14 residues. V gave up 3 bases and J gave up 4 bases, with 12 bases separating them. CDR3 in DNA: TGTGCCATCAGTGACCGATCAGGGATCTATGGCTACACCTTC. As protein: CAISDRSGIYGYTF.

This clone appeared once. This rearrangement joins TRBV6-5 to TRBJ2-1, with TRBD2 matching 10 bases. The CDR3 loop spans 13 amino acids. V was pared by 6 bases and J by 13 bases, with 9 bases of the junction left unmatched. The germline gives CDR1 MNHEY, CDR2 SVGAGI. CDR3 in DNA: TGTGCCAGCAGGCTTGTTGAGCGGGAGGGCCAGTTCTTC. It codes for CASRLVEREGQFF.

The J gene is TRBJ2-7, the V gene TRBV14, with a tentative D call TRBD2 (7 bases). The germline V gene has CDR1 SGHDN and CDR2 FVKESK. The V end was cut by 2 bases, the J end by 5 bases, with 13 bases between. CDR3 length equals 14 residues. CDR3 sequence (DNA): TGTGCCAGCAGCCAAAGGGGGGGGACGAACGAGCAGTACTTC. This encodes CASSQRGGTNEQYF.

The V and J genes are TRBV27 and TRBJ1-2, with TRBD1 matching 10 bases. Germline V gene data show CDR1 as MNHEY and CDR2 as SMNVEV (reference sequence). The CDR3 totals 17 residues. The junction had 14 bases not matched to a gene; V was cut back by 6 bases and J by 4 bases. CDR3 in DNA: TGTGCCAGCAGCTTCACTCGACAGGGGGCCTTCTCCTATGGCTACACCTTC. Translation: CASSFTRQGAFSYGYTF.

The V call is TRBV12-5, the J call TRBJ2-5, with 7 bases matching TRBD1. The DNA end lines up better with TRBJ2-7; the J call may be wrong. Germline CDR1 and CDR2: LGHNT and FRNRAP. The CDR3 extends over 16 amino acids. CDR3 sequence (DNA): TGTGCTAGTGGCCCTGGTAACAGGGGAGCCTCCTACGAGCAGTACTTC. Translation gives CASGPGNRGASYEQYF.

V gene TRBV5-5 combines with J gene TRBJ2-7; D not resolved. V dropped 1 base and J dropped 5 bases, with 4 bases sitting between them. The CDR3 is 11 amino acids. Germline V lookup: CDR1 SGHKS, CDR2 YYEKEE (reference sequence). The CDR3 protein is CASSLRDEQYF. The DNA for the CDR3 is TGTGCCAGCAGCTTGAGGGACGAGCAGTACTTC.

This chain joins TRBV14 and TRBJ2-5; no reliable D call. The CDR3 has 14 amino acids. Deletions cut 1 base from V and 4 bases from J, with 10 bases between. Germline V gives CDR1 SGHDN, CDR2 FVKESK. CDR3 region: CASSQALGLETQYF. The CDR3 DNA sequence: TGTGCCAGCAGCCAAGCCCTGGGTTTAGAGACCCAGTACTTC.

In this sample, this clone turned up once. This chain connects TRBV7-2 to TRBJ2-5; no clear D gene. Germline V gene sequence: CDR1 SGHTA, CDR2 FQGNSA. Between the trimmed V and J ends, which lost 6 bases and 5 bases, there was a span of 13 bases. The length of the CDR3 is 13 residues. CDR3 sequence (DNA): TGTGCCAGCAGTCCTACAAGAAGGGAGACCCAGTACTTC. Amino acids: CASSPTRRETQYF. Full variable domain (rest looked up from reference TRBV7-2 and TRBJ2-5): GAGVSQSPSNKVTEKGKDVELRCDPISGHTALYWYRQSLGQGLEFLIYFQGNSAPDKSGLPSDRFSAERTGGSVSTLTIQRTQQEDSAVYLCASSPTRRETQYFGPGTRLLVL.

This sequence joins TRBV5-8 and TRBJ1-1, with D uncertain. The germline V and J ends were trimmed by 5 bases and 5 bases, with 19 bases remaining between them. CDR3 length equals 15 residues. CDR1 is SGHTS, CDR2 YDEGEE, per germline. CDR3 region: CASREVILGSTEAFF. The CDR3 DNA sequence: TGTGCCAGCAGGGAGGTTATCTTGGGTTCGACTGAAGCTTTCTTT.

V gene TRBV5-6 combines with J gene TRBJ1-2; D uncertain. Germline lookup yields CDR1 SGHDT and CDR2 YYEEEE. The V gene lost 2 bases and the J gene lost 6 bases, with 11 bases spanning the gap. The CDR3 runs 13 residues. In DNA form, the CDR3 reads TGTGCCAGCAGCTTCGGTCAGGCTCATGGCTACACCTTC. This encodes CASSFGQAHGYTF. The whole variable domain, remainder taken from reference TRBV5-6 and TRBJ1-2, is DAGVTQSPTHLIKTRGQQVTLRCSPKSGHDTVSWYQQALGQGPQFIFQYYEEEERQRGNFPDRFSGHQFPNYSSELNVNALLLGDSALYLCASSFGQAHGYTFGSGTRLTVV.

The J gene is TRBJ2-7, the V gene TRBV5-1; 9 positions agree with TRBD1. Per germline, CDR1 SGHRS and CDR2 YFSETQ. The trim removed 10 bases at V and 6 bases at J, leaving 11 bases unmatched. The CDR3 is 13 amino acids. The CDR3 sequence: CAHTNRGRCEQYF. CDR3 coding DNA: TGCGCCCACACCAACAGGGGGCGATGCGAGCAGTACTTC.